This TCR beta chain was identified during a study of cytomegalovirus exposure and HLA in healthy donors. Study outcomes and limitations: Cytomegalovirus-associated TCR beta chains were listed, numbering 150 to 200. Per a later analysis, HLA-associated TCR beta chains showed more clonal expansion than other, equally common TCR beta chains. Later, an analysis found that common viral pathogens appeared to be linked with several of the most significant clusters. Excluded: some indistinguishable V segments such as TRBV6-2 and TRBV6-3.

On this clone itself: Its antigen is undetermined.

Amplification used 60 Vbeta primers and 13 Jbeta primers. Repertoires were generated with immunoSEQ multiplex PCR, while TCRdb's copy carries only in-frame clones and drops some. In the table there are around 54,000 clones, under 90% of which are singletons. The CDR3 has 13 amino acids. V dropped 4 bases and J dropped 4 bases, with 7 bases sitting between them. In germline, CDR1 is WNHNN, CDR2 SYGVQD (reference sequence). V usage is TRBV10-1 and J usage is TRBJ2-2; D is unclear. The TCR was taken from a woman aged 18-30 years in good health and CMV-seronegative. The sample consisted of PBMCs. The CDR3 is CASSVAATGELFF. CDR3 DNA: TGCGCCAGCAGTGTAGCCGCCACCGGGGAGCTGTTTTTT.